This T cell receptor beta chain was profiled in a study of graft-versus-host responses after intestinal transplantation. Study-wide background: Isolated intestinal, liver-intestinal, or multivisceral transplants had been given to the recipients. Anti-thymocyte globulin induction preceded approximately three years of tacrolimus and steroid maintenance in all recipients. Points from the study as a whole: Investigators detected GvH clones in recipient marrow, with some emerging earlier in ileum or blood.

The CDR3 consists of 13 residues. CDR1 is SEHNR, CDR2 FQNEAQ, per germline (reference sequence). The V gene lost 5 bases and the J gene lost 5 bases, with 12 bases spanning the gap. TCRdb's copy holds only in-frame clones and misses some; the assay was immunoSEQ multiplex PCR. The table records 20,000 to 25,000 clones, 30% to 40% of them present only once. Labeling with CFSE marked about 200,000 responder cells, which were plated with about 200,000 irradiated, violet-dye-labeled stimulator cells. A sort after the reaction isolated proliferating CFSE-low CD3+CD4+ and CD3+CD8+ responders. This receptor was identified in a human patient who received an intestinal transplant. Specimen: alloreactive CD8+ T cells from a mixed lymphocyte reaction culture, collected before intestinal transplant. Subset indicated: CFSE-low proliferating T cells sorted from approximately 6-day pre-transplant mixed lymphocyte reaction (GvH or HvG direction). J is TRBJ1-1 and V is TRBV7-9; D gene unclear. In nucleotides, the CDR3 is TGTGCCAGCAGCCACGGGTCCGGGACTGAAGCTTTCTTT. As protein: CASSHGSGTEAFF.